These 24 T cell receptor beta chains were all obtained from the same sample, sequenced in a study of pediatric ulcerative colitis. Using immunoSEQ multiplex PCR, the repertoire was profiled, and TCRdb retains in-frame clones only, with some absent. Of tens of thousands of clones listed, 75% were seen once; the top ten hold around 9.2%. During colonoscopy, one to two rectal pinch biopsies were collected. Sequencing was performed on gut tissue. These receptor sequences come from a boy aged 5-17 years with severe ulcerative colitis.

The chain uses TRBV12-5 and TRBJ2-7; D unclear. The CDR3 runs to 12 residues. V was trimmed by 0 bases and J by 4 bases, leaving 4 bases between them. In germline, CDR1 is LGHNT, CDR2 FRNRAP. CDR3 nucleotide sequence: TGTGCTAGTGGTTTGGTCCCGTACGAGCAGTACTTC. As protein: CASGLVPYEQYF.

A single count supports this clone. The same CDR3 can be traced to other DNA sequences in this sample. The gene calls are TRBV5-1 and TRBJ1-3; D unclear. In germline, CDR1 is SGHRS, CDR2 YFSETQ. V lost 0 bases and J 0 bases, leaving 7 bases between the germline ends. The CDR3 sequence is 15 residues long. For the CDR3, the DNA is TGCGCCAGCAGCTTGGACGGCAGCTCTGGAAACACCATATATTTT. Protein: CASSLDGSSGNTIYF.

The J gene is TRBJ2-7, the V gene TRBV21-1. TRBV21-1 is described as a pseudogene. There are 20 residues in the CDR3. CDR3 sequence (DNA): TGTGCCAGCAGCCCCCCCTGGGCTAGTGGGGACCCTCAGAGCTCCTACGAGCAGTACTTC. Translated: CASSPPWASGDPQSSYEQYF.

The chain has TRBV9 and TRBJ1-1; D call uncertain. The CDR3 sequence is 13 residues long. Germline CDR1 is SGDLS and CDR2 is YYNGEE. Trimming shortened V by 4 bases and J by 3 bases, and 10 bases separated the two germline ends. CDR3 DNA: TGTGCCAGCAGCCTAGAGATGGACACTGAAGCTTTCTTT. Protein: CASSLEMDTEAFF. The full variable domain, completed using reference TRBV9 and TRBJ1-1, is DSGVTQTPKHLITATGQRVTLRCSPRSGDLSVYWYQQSLDQGLQFLIQYYNGEERAKGNILERFSAQQFPDLHSELNLSSLELGDSALYFCASSLEMDTEAFFGQGTRLTVV.

This chain links TRBV5-1 with TRBJ2-1; a weak D match, TRBD2 (6 bases). With 4 bases removed from V and 10 bases from J, the gap between germline ends came to 15 bases. CDR1 is SGHRS and CDR2 is YFSETQ in the germline V gene. This CDR3 contains 13 residues. CDR3: CASSPLRGEEQFF. CDR3 nucleotide sequence: TGCGCCAGCAGCCCCCTGCGGGGAGAGGAGCAGTTCTTC. Filled out from reference TRBV5-1 and TRBJ2-1, the complete variable domain reads KAGVTQTPRYLIKTRGQQVTLSCSPISGHRSVSWYQQTPGQGLQFLFEYFSETQRNKGNFPGRFSGRQFSNSRSEMNVSTLELGDSALYLCASSPLRGEEQFFGPGTRLTVL.

This clone has more than one count but fewer than ten. The DNA of the CDR3 is TGCGCCAGCAGCCAAATCAGGGGAGACACTGAAGCTTTCTTT. This translates into CASSQIRGDTEAFF. This chain links TRBV5-1 with TRBJ1-1, with D tentatively TRBD1 (6 bases). Germline V gives CDR1 SGHRS, CDR2 YFSETQ. The CDR3 runs to 14 residues. Trimming removed 4 bases at V and 3 bases at J, with 13 bases between. The whole variable domain, remainder taken from reference TRBV5-1 and TRBJ1-1, is KAGVTQTPRYLIKTRGQQVTLSCSPISGHRSVSWYQQTPGQGLQFLFEYFSETQRNKGNFPGRFSGRQFSNSRSEMNVSTLELGDSALYLCASSQIRGDTEAFFGQGTRLTVV.

In its sample, this clone was seen a few times. This rearrangement joins TRBV10-2 to TRBJ2-5; 7 bases map to TRBD2. This CDR3 contains 13 residues. V shed 6 bases, J shed 5 bases, and the junction held 6 bases outside the gene matches. Germline assignment: CDR1 WSHSY and CDR2 SAAADI. The CDR3 DNA follows: TGCGCCAGCAGGTTGACTAGCTCGGAGACCCAGTACTTC. Its translation is CASRLTSSETQYF.

V usage is TRBV27 and J usage is TRBJ1-2; 8 nucleotides match TRBD1. Germline CDR1 MNHEY, CDR2 SMNVEV (reference sequence). The CDR3 has 16 amino acids. V lost 6 bases to trimming and J lost 3 bases; unmatched junction nucleotides: 12. The CDR3 region has the DNA TGTGCCAGCAGCCCTGAGACAGGGGCCCCTTACTATGGCTACACCTTC. This encodes CASSPETGAPYYGYTF.

The rearrangement joins TRBV5-1 to TRBJ2-3; tentatively, D is TRBD1 or TRBD2 (5 bases each). V shed 4 bases and J shed 6 bases, with 12 bases lying between them. The CDR3 length is 13 residues. Germline CDR1 SGHRS, CDR2 YFSETQ. This CDR3 is CASSAGTWDTQYF. CDR3 DNA sequence: TGCGCCAGCAGCGCCGGGACCTGGGATACGCAGTATTTT. The variable domain in full, completed from reference TRBV5-1 and TRBJ2-3, reads KAGVTQTPRYLIKTRGQQVTLSCSPISGHRSVSWYQQTPGQGLQFLFEYFSETQRNKGNFPGRFSGRQFSNSRSEMNVSTLELGDSALYLCASSAGTWDTQYFGPGTRLTVL.

The chain has TRBV6-4 and TRBJ1-5, with 7 bases matching TRBD1. The ends lost 0 bases at V and 6 bases at J; junction bases unmatched: 8. Germline CDR1 reads MRHNA; CDR2 reads SNTAGT. The CDR3 sequence is 16 residues long. The CDR3 sequence is CASSDSKGGAGQPQHF. CDR3 sequence (DNA): TGTGCCAGCAGTGACTCGAAAGGGGGCGCCGGTCAGCCCCAGCATTTT.

The chain is built from TRBV11-2 and TRBJ2-5, with 7 bases lining up with TRBD1. Germline V CDR1 and CDR2: SGHAT, FQNNGV. This CDR3 contains 17 residues. V lost 0 bases to trimming and J lost 1 base; unmatched junction nucleotides: 8. In DNA, the CDR3 is TGTGCCAGCAGCTTAGATAAAGGGGGCCCTTCCCAAGAGACCCAGTACTTC. This translates into CASSLDKGGPSQETQYF.

The V and J genes are TRBV7-8 and TRBJ1-2; unclear D gene. Germline V lookup: CDR1 SGHVS, CDR2 FQNEAQ. This CDR3 is 14 amino acids long. Trimming shortened V by 5 bases and J by 3 bases, and 13 bases separated the two germline ends. CDR3 DNA: TGTGCCAGCAGCCGCACGACTGGGGACTATGGCTACACCTTC. It translates to CASSRTTGDYGYTF.

This clone is a singleton in its sample. In nucleotides, the CDR3 is TGTGCCAGTAGTATAGGCGGAGGTTTCCGCCTAGGGCAGTTCTTC. The encoded protein is CASSIGGGFRLGQFF. The rearrangement uses TRBV19 and TRBJ2-1; perhaps TRBD2 as D (5 bases). The CDR3 contains 15 residues. Germline CDR1 LNHDA, CDR2 SQIVND (reference sequence). Trimming pared 1 base from V and 12 bases from J, leaving 19 bases between.

The rearrangement joins TRBV11-3 to TRBJ1-6, with a weak D call TRBD1 (5 bases). Deletions cut 5 bases from V and 0 bases from J, with 14 bases between. Germline CDR1 reads SGHNT; CDR2 reads YENEEA. This CDR3 is 17 amino acids long. CDR3 nucleotides: TGTGCCAGCAGCCATACGACAGAAAGCTCCTATAATTCACCCCTCCACTTT. This encodes CASSHTTESSYNSPLHF.

The chain has TRBV5-4 and TRBJ1-1, with D possibly being TRBD1 (6 bases). V was pared by 4 bases and J by 0 bases, with 13 bases between. Germline lookup yields CDR1 SGHNT and CDR2 YYREEE (reference sequence). This CDR3 has 15 residues. CDR3 amino acids: CASSPRTVMNTEAFF. CDR3 DNA: TGTGCCAGCAGCCCTCGGACAGTTATGAACACTGAAGCTTTCTTT. The entire variable domain, with the rest obtained from reference TRBV5-4 and TRBJ1-1, is as follows: ETGVTQSPTHLIKTRGQQVTLRCSSQSGHNTVSWYQQALGQGPQFIFQYYREEENGRGNFPPRFSGLQFPNYSSELNVNALELDDSALYLCASSPRTVMNTEAFFGQGTRLTVV.

The rearrangement joins TRBV2 to TRBJ2-7, with D maybe TRBD1 (5 bases). The CDR3 covers 14 residues. V was pared by 2 bases and J by 6 bases, with 14 bases between. Germline V lookup: CDR1 SNHLY, CDR2 FYNNEI. CDR3 nucleotides: TGTGCCAGCAGTGAATCCGGCAGGGATACCGAGCAGTACTTC. It yields the protein CASSESGRDTEQYF.

The chain recombines TRBV7-9 with TRBJ1-2, with 7 bases that match TRBD1. The V gene's germline CDR1 is SEHNR and CDR2 FQNEAQ (reference sequence). With 5 bases clipped from V and 6 bases from J, the junction kept 6 bases outside the gene matches. The CDR3 is 13 amino acids. CDR3 loop: CASSHRGGNGYTF. The CDR3 DNA follows: TGTGCCAGCAGCCACAGGGGAGGGAATGGCTACACCTTC.

This clone was seen only a few times. V and J are TRBV19 and TRBJ1-1; possibly TRBD1 for D (6 bases). The CDR3 sequence is 12 residues long. Germline-derived CDR1 and CDR2 are LNHDA and SQIVND (reference sequence). V lost 5 bases to trimming and J lost 8 bases, with 12 bases between them. CDR3 sequence reads: CASSHPQGEAFF. CDR3 in DNA: TGTGCCAGTAGTCACCCACAGGGCGAAGCTTTCTTT.

This clone is medium-sized in the sample. The chain joins TRBV27 to TRBJ1-2; D is unresolved. Deletions cut 6 bases from V and 4 bases from J, with 12 bases between. Germline values: CDR1 MNHEY, CDR2 SMNVEV (reference sequence). The CDR3 runs to 13 residues. The CDR3 DNA is TGTGCCAGCAGCCCTAAGTATAGCTATGGCTACACCTTC. It translates to CASSPKYSYGYTF.

The J gene is TRBJ2-2, the V gene TRBV6-4; D is possibly TRBD2 (5 bases). There are 14 residues in the CDR3. The V gene lost 0 bases and the J gene lost 6 bases, with 8 bases spanning the gap. Germline lookup yields CDR1 MRHNA and CDR2 SNTAGT. Here the CDR3 reads CASSDSGRAGELFF. The DNA for the CDR3 is TGTGCCAGCAGTGACTCTGGGCGGGCCGGGGAGCTGTTTTTT.

The chain recombines TRBV23-1 with TRBJ2-7; D perhaps matches TRBD1 (6 bases). TRBV23-1 is an open reading frame, and its role is uncertain. This CDR3 contains 18 residues. V was shortened by 2 bases and J by 3 bases, with 23 bases between the two germline ends. This CDR3 is CASSQPPYDRNLRYEQYF. CDR3 sequence (DNA): TGCGCCAGCAGTCAACCCCCTTACGACAGGAATTTACGCTACGAGCAGTACTTC.

This clone has a handful of counts. This chain links TRBV5-4 with TRBJ1-5; D gene ambiguous. The ends were cut back, 3 bases at V and 0 bases at J, with 4 bases in the middle. CDR1 and CDR2 (germline): SGHNT, YYREEE (reference sequence). This CDR3 is 13 amino acids long. In DNA, the CDR3 is TGTGCCAGCAGCTGGGATAGCAATCAGCCCCAGCATTTT. This translates into CASSWDSNQPQHF. The full variable domain, rest sourced from reference TRBV5-4 and TRBJ1-5, is ETGVTQSPTHLIKTRGQQVTLRCSSQSGHNTVSWYQQALGQGPQFIFQYYREEENGRGNFPPRFSGLQFPNYSSELNVNALELDDSALYLCASSWDSNQPQHFGDGTRLSIL.

The chain joins TRBV6-1 to TRBJ1-5; TRBD1 matches at 8 bases. Germline V lookup: CDR1 MNHNS, CDR2 SASEGT. This CDR3 contains 14 residues. V dropped 5 bases and J dropped 2; count of bases not matched to a gene: 2. The CDR3 DNA is TGTGCCAGCAGTCTACAGGGGGGCAATCAGCCCCAGCATTTT. Amino acid sequence: CASSLQGGNQPQHF.

The CDR3 region has the DNA TGTGCCAGCAGCTTAGCTCGGGGTGGTGGAAACACCATATATTTT. It is translated as CASSLARGGGNTIYF. The chain has TRBV7-2 and TRBJ1-3; D remains ambiguous. Germline CDR1 SGHTA, CDR2 FQGNSA. The CDR3 totals 15 residues. The germline V and J ends were trimmed by 0 bases and 3 bases, with 9 bases remaining between them.